Listed below are T cell receptor beta chains from one sample, sequenced in a study of T cell responses to AZD1222 COVID-19 vaccine. Data came from immunoSEQ multiplex PCR; TCRdb stores just in-frame clones and leaves some out. The sample contains 110,000 or so clones, around nine tenths of which appear only once. This material consisted of peripheral blood, taken on day 0 of AZD1222 vaccination. The receptors stem from an adult in good health. Both conserved end residues are part of each CDR3.

v_gene,CDR3aa
TRBV27,CASRPTANYGYTF
TRBV2,CASSEYNLLGGYTF
TRBV14,CASNGLQNEKLFF
TRBV5-1,CASSEHRVLTEAFF
TRBV19,CASSSGRSDAFF
TRBV19,CASSMTGVGGYTF
TRBV7-9,CASSNSDRGRKGNYGYTF
TRBV3-1/TRBV3-2,CASSHRGGTDTQYF
TRBV11-3,CASSSTQGNTEAFF
TRBV4-3,CASSPQQLAGVYEQYF
TRBV27,CASSRTGVRTEAFF
TRBV19,CASSIGSGNNEKLFF
TRBV5-5,CASSSPPGMHSPLHF
TRBV28,CASSAPGTGGWNGYTF
TRBV6-2/TRBV6-3,CASSSLAGASTEAFF
TRBV10-3,CAISEGGQADPEAFF
TRBV10-3,CAISLGTAYGYTF
TRBV5-1,CASSEIPQGGNEKLFF
TRBV2,CAIRQGGHQPQHF
TRBV7-9,CASSPRDKETQYF
TRBV7-2,CASSLDAGRSYEQYF
TRBV3-1/TRBV3-2,CASSQGGPNTEAFF
TRBV18,CASSPMGSDPAQF
TRBV2,CASRGRQGLNFNQPQHF
TRBV19,CASTPSGNHNEQFF
TRBV7-2,CASSLIGAGANVLTF
TRBV28,CASSSLGTSEETQYF
TRBV9,CASSAEGGLNTGELFF
TRBV28,CASSLLAGSGKPQHF
TRBV28,CASSSLRTTVTYEQYF
TRBV2,CASSRNFGEQFF
TRBV6-6,CASNFAGEQNEKLFF
TRBV7-8,CASSLGRNTGELFF
TRBV11-3,CASSLGIPGQSSYEQYF
TRBV2,CASPSQAGGNSPLHF
TRBV3-1/TRBV3-2,CASSPRTGVTYGYTF
TRBV11-1,CASSLSGSGNTIYF
TRBV2,CASSNRGSVSPLHF
TRBV4-1,CASSQGGGLMNTEAFF
TRBV6-2/TRBV6-3,CASSYREVETQYF
TRBV12-3/TRBV12-4,CASSSNMNTEAFF
TRBV28,CASSSGQGGELFF
TRBV27,CASSYSGVSNQPQHF
TRBV3-1/TRBV3-2,CASSQEFIQGVGTEAFF
TRBV9,CASSVGGTGPNEKLFF
TRBV2,CASSEALRSKQPQHF
TRBV21-1,CASSKAAGKCTHF
TRBV5-1,CASSPATSLYGYTF
TRBV4-2,CASSLVRGGRISGGANVLTF
TRBV7-9,CASSLGQLGYTF
TRBV29-1,CSVFPVQSTDTQYF
TRBV7-9,CASSSTYRRGAQETQYF
TRBV5-1,CASSPGVAGPGDNEQFF
TRBV20-1,CRGGYGYTF
TRBV6-1,CASSEWRVSGNTIYF
TRBV7-9,CASSLEILTLSSYNEQFF
TRBV9,CASSGHNSPLHF